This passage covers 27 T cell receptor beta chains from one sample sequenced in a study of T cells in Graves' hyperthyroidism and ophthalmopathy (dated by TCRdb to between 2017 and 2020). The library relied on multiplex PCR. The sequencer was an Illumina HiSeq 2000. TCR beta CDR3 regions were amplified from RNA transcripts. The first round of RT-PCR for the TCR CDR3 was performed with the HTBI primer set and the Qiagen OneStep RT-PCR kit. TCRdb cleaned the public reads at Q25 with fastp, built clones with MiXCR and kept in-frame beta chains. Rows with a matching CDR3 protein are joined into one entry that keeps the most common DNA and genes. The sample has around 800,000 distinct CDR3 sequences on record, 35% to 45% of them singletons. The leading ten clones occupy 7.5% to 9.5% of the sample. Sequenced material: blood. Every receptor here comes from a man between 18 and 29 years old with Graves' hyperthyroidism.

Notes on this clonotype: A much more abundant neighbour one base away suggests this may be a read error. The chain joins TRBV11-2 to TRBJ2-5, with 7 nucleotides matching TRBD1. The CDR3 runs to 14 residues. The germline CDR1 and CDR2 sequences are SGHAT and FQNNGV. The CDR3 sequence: CASSLYRGQETEYF. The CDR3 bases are TGTGCCAGCAGCTTATACAGGGGCCAGGAGACCGAGTACTTC. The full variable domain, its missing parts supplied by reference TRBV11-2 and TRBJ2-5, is EAGVAQSPRYKIIEKRQSVAFWCNPISGHATLYWYQQILGQGPKLLIQFQNNGVVDDSQLPKDRFSAERLKGVDSTLKIQPAKLEDSAVYLCASSLYRGQETEYFGPGTRLLVL.

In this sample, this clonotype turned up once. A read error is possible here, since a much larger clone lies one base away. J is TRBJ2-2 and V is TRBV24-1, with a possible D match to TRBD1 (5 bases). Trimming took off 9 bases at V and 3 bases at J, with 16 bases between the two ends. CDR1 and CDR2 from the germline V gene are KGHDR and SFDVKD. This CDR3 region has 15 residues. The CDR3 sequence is CATSTTATYTGELFF. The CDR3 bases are TGTGCCACCTCCACGACAGCCACGTACACCGGGGAGCTGTTTTTT.

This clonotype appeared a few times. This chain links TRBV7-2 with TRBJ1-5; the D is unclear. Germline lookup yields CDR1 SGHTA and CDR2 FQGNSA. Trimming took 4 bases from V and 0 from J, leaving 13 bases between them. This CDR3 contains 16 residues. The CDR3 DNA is TGTGCCAGCAGCTGGGGTGGAGGTGATAGCAATCAGCCCCAGCATTTT. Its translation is CASSWGGGDSNQPQHF.

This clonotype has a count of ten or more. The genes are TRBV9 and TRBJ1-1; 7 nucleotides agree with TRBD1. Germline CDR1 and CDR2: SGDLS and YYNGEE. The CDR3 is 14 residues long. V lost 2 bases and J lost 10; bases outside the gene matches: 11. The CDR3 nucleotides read TGTGCCAGCAGCGTCCGACAGGGAGGGGTCGTAGCTTTCTTT. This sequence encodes CASSVRQGGVVAFF.

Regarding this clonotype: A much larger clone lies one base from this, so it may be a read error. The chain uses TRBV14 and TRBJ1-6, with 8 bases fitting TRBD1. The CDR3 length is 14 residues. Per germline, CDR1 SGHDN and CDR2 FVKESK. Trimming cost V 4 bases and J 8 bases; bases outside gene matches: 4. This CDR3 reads CASSRGQEDSPLHF. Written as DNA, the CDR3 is TGTGCCAGCAGCCGGGGACAGGAGGATTCACCCCTCCACTTT.

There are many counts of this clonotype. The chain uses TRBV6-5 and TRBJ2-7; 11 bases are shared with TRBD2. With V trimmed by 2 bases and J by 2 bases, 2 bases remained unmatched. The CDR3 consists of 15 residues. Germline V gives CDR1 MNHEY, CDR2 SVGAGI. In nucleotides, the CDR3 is TGTGCCAGCAGTTACGGGACTAGCGGAACCTACGAGCAGTACTTC. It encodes CASSYGTSGTYEQYF.

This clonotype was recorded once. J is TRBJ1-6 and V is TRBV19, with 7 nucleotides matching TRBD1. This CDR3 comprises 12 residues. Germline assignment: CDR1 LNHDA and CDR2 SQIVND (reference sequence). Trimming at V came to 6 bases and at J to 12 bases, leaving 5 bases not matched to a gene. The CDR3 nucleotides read TGTGCCAGTAGGACTGACAGGGAACCCCTCCACTTT. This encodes CASRTDREPLHF.

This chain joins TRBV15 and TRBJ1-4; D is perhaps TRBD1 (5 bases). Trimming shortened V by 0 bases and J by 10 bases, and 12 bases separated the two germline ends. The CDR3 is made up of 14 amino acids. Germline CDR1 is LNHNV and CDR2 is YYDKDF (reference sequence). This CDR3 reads CATSRDRGPGKLFF. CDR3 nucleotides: TGTGCCACCAGCAGAGATAGGGGTCCTGGAAAACTGTTTTTT.

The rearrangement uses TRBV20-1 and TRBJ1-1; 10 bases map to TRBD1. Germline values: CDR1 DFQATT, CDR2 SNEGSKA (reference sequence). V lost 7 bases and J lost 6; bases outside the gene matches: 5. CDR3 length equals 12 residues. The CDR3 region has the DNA TGCAGTGGGGGACAGGGGTTCGCTGAAGCTTTCTTT. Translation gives CSGGQGFAEAFF.

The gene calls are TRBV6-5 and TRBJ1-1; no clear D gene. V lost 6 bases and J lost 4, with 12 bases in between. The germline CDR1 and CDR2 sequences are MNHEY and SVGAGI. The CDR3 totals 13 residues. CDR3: CASRAGWGTEAFF. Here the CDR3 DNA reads TGTGCCAGCAGGGCGGGTTGGGGCACTGAAGCTTTCTTT.

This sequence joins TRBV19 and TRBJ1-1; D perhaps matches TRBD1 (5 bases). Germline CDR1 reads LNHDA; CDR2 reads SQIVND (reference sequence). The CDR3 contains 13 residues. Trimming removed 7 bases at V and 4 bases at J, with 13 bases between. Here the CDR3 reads CASNPGVGTEAFF. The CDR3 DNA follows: TGTGCCAGTAATCCGGGGGTTGGCACTGAAGCTTTCTTT.

CDR3 amino acids: CASARNTEAFF. DNA of the CDR3: TGTGCCAGCGCCAGGAACACTGAAGCTTTCTTT. The chain has TRBV7-9 and TRBJ1-1; D gene unclear. V lost 8 bases, J lost 1 base, and 5 bases lay in between. The CDR3 loop spans 11 amino acids. Germline V gene sequence: CDR1 SEHNR, CDR2 FQNEAQ (reference sequence).

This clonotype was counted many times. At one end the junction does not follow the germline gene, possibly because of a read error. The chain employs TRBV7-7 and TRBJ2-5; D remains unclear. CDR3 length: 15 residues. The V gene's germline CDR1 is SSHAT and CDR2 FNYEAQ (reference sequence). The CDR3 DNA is TGTGCTAGCAGCCTAAGCCTGGGGTCTGGAGAGACCCAGTACTTC. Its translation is CASSLSLGSGETQYF.

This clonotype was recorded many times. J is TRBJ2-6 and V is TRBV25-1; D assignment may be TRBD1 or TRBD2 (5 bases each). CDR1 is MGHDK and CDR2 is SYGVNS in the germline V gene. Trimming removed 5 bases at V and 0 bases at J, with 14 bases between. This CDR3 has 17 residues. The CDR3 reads CASSLGAWRSGANVLTF. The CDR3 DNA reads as TGTGCCAGCAGTCTCGGGGCTTGGCGCTCTGGGGCCAACGTCCTGACTTTC.

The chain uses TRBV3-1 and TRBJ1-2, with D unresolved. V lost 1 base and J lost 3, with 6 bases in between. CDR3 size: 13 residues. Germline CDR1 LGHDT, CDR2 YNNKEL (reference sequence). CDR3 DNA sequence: TGTGCCAGCAGCCAAGGGGTACACTATGGCTACACCTTC. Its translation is CASSQGVHYGYTF.

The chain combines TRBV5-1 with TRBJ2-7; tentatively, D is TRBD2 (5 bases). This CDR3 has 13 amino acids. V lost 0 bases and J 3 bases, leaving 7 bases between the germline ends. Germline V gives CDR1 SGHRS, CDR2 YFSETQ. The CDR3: CASSLDGVYEQYF. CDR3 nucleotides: TGCGCCAGCAGCTTGGACGGGGTCTACGAGCAGTACTTC.

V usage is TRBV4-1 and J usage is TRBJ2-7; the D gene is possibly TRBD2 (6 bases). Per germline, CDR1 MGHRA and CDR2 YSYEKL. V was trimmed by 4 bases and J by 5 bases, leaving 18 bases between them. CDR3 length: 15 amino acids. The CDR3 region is CASSRGLAALNEQYF. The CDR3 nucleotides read TGCGCCAGCAGCCGAGGCTTAGCGGCCCTGAACGAGCAGTACTTC.

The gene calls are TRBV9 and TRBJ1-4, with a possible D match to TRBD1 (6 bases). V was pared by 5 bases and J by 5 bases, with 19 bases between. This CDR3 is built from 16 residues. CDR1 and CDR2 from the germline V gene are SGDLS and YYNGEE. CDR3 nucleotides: TGTGCCAGCAGTGCTGAACAGGGAGGGGGAAATGAAAAACTGTTTTTT. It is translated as CASSAEQGGGNEKLFF.

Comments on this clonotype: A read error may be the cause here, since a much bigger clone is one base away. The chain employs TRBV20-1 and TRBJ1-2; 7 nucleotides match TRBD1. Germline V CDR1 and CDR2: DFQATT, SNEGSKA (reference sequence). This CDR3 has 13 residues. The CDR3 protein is CGARDREDYGYTF. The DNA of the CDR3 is TGCGGTGCTAGAGACAGGGAGGACTATGGCTACACCTTC.

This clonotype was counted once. CDR3 sequence (DNA): TGCAGCTTAGAGGGTCGACGTGGGACTGAAGCTTTCTTT. Translating it yields CSLEGRRGTEAFF. This chain uses TRBV29-1 with TRBJ1-1; D unclear. Deletions cut 8 bases from V and 5 bases from J, with 18 bases between. This CDR3 contains 13 residues. CDR1 is SQVTM and CDR2 is ANQGSEA in the germline V gene.

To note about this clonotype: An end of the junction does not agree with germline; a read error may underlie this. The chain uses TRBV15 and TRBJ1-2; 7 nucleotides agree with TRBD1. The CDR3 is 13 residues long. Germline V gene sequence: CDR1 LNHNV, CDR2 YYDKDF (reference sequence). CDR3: CATSRDRDYGYTF. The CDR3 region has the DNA TGTGCCACCAGTAGAGACAGGGACTATGGCTACACCTTC.

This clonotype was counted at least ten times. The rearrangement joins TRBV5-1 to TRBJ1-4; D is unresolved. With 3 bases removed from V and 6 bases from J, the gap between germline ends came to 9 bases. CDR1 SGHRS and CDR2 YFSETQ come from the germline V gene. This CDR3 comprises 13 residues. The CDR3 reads CASSSRGDEKLFF. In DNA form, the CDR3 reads TGCGCCAGCAGCTCTAGAGGAGATGAAAAACTGTTTTTT.

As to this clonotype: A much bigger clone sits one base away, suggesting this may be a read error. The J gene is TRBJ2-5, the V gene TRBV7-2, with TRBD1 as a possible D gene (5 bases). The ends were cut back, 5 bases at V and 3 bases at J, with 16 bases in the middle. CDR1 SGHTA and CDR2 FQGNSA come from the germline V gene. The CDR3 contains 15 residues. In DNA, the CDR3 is TGTGCCAGCAGCCAAGGGGTTGTCGTAAAAGAGACCCAGTACTTC. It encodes CASSQGVVVKETQYF.

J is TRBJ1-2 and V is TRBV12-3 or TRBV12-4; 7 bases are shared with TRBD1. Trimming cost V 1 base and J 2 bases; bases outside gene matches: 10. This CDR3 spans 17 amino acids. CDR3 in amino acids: CASSLVLRGTANYGYTF. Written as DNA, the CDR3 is TGTGCCAGCAGTTTAGTCTTGAGAGGGACAGCGAACTATGGCTACACCTTC.

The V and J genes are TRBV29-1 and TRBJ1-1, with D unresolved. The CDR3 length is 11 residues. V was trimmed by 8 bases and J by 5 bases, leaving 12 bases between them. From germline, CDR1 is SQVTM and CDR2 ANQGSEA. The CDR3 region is CSSWEVTEAFF. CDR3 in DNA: TGCAGCAGTTGGGAGGTAACTGAAGCTTTCTTT. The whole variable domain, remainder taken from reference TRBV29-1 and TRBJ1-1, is SAVISQKPSRDICQRGTSLTIQCQVDSQVTMMFWYRQQPGQSLTLIATANQGSEATYESGFVIDKFPISRPNLTFSTLTVSNMSPEDSSIYLCSSWEVTEAFFGQGTRLTVV.

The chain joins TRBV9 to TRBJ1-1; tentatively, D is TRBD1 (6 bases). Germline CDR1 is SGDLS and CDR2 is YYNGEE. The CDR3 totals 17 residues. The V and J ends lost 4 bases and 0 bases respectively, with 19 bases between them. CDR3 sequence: CASSPVSYREVNTEAFF. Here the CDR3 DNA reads TGTGCCAGCAGCCCCGTCTCCTACAGGGAGGTGAACACTGAAGCTTTCTTT.

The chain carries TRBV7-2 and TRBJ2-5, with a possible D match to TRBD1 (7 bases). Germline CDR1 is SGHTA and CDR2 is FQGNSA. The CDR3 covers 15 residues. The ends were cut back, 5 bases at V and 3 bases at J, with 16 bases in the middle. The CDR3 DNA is TGTGCCAGCAGCCAAACCGCGGGACAGAAAGAGACCCAGTACTTC. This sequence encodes CASSQTAGQKETQYF.